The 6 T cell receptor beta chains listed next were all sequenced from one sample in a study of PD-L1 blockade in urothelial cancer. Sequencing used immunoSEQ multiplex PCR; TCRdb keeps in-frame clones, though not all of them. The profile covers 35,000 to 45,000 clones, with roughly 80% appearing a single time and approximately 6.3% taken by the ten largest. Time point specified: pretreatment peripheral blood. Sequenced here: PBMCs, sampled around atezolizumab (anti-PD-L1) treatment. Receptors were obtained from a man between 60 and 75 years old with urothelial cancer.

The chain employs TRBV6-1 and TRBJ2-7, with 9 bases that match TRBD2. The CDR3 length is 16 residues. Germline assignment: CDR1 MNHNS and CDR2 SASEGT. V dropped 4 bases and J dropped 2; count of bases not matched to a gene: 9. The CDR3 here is CASSGPPAGGPYEQYF. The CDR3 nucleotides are TGTGCCAGCAGTGGCCCTCCGGCGGGGGGGCCCTACGAGCAGTACTTC.

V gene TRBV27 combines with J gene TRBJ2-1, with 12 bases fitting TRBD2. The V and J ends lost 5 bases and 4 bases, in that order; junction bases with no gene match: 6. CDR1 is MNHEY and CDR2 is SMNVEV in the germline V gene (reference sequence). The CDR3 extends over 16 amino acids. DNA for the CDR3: TGTGCCAGCAGTCCCCTGACTAGCGGGAGATACAATGAGCAGTTCTTC. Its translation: CASSPLTSGRYNEQFF.

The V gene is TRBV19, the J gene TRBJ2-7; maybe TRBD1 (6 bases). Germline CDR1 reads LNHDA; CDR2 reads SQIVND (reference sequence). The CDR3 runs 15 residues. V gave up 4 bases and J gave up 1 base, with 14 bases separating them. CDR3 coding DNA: TGTGCCAGTAGTAAGGGAACAGGGTTTTCCTACGAGCAGTACTTC. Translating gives CASSKGTGFSYEQYF. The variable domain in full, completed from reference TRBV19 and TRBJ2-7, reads DGGITQSPKYLFRKEGQNVTLSCEQNLNHDAMYWYRQDPGQGLRLIYYSQIVNDFQKGDIAEGYSVSREKKESFPLTVTSAQKNPTAFYLCASSKGTGFSYEQYFGPGTRLTVT.

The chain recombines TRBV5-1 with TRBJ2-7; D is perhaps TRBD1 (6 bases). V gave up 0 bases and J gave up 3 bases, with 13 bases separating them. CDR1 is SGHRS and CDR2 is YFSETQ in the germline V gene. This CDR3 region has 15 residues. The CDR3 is CASSLEGEGGYEQYF. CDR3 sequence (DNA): TGCGCCAGCAGCTTGGAAGGGGAAGGGGGCTACGAGCAGTACTTC.

The CDR3 loop is CASSEGGGRNIQYF. For the CDR3, the DNA is TGTGCCAGCAGTGAAGGGGGGGGTAGGAACATTCAGTACTTC. The V call is TRBV2, the J call TRBJ2-4, with TRBD2 identical over 7 bases. The CDR3 is 14 amino acids. V shed 1 base, J shed 7 bases, and the junction held 4 bases outside the gene matches. Germline loops: CDR1 SNHLY, CDR2 FYNNEI.

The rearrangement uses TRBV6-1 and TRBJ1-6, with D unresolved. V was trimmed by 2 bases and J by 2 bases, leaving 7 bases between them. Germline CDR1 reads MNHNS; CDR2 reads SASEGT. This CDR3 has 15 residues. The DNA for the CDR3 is TGTGCCAGCAGTGAAATGGCACCCTATAATTCACCCCTCCACTTT. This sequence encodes CASSEMAPYNSPLHF.